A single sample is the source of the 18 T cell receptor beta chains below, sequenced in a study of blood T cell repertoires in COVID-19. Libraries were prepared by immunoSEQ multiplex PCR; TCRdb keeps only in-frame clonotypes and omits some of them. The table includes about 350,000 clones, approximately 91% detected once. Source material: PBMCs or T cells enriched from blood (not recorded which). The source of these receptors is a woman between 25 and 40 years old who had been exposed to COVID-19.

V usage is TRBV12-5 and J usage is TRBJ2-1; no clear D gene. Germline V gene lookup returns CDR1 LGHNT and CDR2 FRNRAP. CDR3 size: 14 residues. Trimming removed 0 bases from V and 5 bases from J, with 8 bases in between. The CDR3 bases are TGTGCTAGTGGTTTGGTTCAACTTGACAATGAGCAGTTCTTC. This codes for CASGLVQLDNEQFF.

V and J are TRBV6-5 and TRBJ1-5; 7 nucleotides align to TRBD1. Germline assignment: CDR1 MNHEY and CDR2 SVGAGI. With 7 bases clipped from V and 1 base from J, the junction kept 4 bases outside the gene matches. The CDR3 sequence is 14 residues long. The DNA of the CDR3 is TGTGCCAGCACGGGGACAGTCAGCAATCAGCCCCAGCATTTT. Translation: CASTGTVSNQPQHF.

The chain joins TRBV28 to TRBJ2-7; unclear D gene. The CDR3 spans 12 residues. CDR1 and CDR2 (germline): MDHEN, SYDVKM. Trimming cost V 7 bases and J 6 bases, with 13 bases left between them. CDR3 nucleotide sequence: TGTGCCAGCACCACAAACCCCCGCGAGCAGTACTTC. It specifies CASTTNPREQYF.

The chain's CDR3 is CASSTVTGILYNEQFF. CDR3 sequence (DNA): TGTGCCAGTAGTACCGTCACAGGGATACTTTACAATGAGCAGTTCTTC. The chain employs TRBV19 and TRBJ2-1; TRBD1 might be the D (6 bases). With 4 bases removed from V and 4 bases from J, the gap between germline ends came to 17 bases. Germline CDR1 LNHDA, CDR2 SQIVND (reference sequence). The CDR3 extends over 16 amino acids.

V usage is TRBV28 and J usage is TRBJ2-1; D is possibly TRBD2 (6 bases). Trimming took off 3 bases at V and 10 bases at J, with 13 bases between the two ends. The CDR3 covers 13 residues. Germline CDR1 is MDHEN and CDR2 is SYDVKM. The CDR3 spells CASSFSGLAEQFF. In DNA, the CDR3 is TGTGCCAGCAGTTTTTCTGGGCTAGCGGAGCAGTTCTTC.

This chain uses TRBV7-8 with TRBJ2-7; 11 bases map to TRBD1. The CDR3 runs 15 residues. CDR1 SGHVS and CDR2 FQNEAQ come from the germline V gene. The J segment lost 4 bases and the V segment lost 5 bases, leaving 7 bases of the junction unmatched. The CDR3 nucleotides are TGTGCCAGCAGCCTAGGGACAGGGGGGACTTACGAGCAGTACTTC. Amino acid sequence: CASSLGTGGTYEQYF.

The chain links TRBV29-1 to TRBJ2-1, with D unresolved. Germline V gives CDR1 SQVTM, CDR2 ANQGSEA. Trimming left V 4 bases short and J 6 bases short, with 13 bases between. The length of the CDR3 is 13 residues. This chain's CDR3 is CSVARRLANEQFF. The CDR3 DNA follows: TGCAGCGTTGCACGCCGTTTAGCCAATGAGCAGTTCTTC.

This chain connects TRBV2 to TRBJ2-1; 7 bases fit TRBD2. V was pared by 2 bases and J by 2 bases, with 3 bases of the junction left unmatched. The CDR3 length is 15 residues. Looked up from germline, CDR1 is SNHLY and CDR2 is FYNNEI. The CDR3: CASSERLAAYNEQFF. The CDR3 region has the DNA TGTGCCAGCAGTGAAAGGCTAGCGGCCTACAATGAGCAGTTCTTC.

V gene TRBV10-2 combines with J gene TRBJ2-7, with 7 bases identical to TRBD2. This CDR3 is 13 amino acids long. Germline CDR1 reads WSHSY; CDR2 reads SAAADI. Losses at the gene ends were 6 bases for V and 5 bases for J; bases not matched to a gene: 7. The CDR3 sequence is CASSTLGGDEQYF. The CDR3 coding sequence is TGCGCCAGCAGCACACTGGGAGGGGACGAGCAGTACTTC.

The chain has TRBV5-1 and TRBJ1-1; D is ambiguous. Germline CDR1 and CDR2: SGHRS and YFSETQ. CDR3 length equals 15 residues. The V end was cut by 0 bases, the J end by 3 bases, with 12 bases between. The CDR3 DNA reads TGCGCCAGCAGCTTGGCCGGAGGGTCGGACACTGAAGCTTTCTTT. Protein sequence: CASSLAGGSDTEAFF.

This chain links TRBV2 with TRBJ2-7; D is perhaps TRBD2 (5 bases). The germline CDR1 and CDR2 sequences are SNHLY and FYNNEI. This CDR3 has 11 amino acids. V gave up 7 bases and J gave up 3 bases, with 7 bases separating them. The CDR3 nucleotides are TGTGCCAGCATCCGGGGCTACGAGCAGTACTTC. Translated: CASIRGYEQYF.

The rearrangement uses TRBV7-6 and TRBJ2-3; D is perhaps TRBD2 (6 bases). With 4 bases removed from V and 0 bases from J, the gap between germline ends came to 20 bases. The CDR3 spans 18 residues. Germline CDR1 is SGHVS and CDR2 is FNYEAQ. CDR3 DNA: TGTGCCAGCAGCTCACATACGAAGCGGGCCTCTAGCACAGATACGCAGTATTTT. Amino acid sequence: CASSSHTKRASSTDTQYF.

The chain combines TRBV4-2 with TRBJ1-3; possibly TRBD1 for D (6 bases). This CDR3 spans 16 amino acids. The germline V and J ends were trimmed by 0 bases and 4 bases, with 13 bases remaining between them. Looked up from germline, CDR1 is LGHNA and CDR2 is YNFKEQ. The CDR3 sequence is CASSQDIRGAGNTIYF. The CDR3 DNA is TGTGCCAGCAGCCAAGATATCAGGGGCGCAGGAAACACCATATATTTT.

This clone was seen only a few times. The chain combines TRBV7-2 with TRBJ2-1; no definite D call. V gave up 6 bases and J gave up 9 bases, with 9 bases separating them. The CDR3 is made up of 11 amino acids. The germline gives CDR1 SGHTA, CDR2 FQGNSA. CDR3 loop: CASSPNSEQFF. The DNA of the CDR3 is TGTGCCAGCAGTCCGAATAGTGAGCAGTTCTTC.

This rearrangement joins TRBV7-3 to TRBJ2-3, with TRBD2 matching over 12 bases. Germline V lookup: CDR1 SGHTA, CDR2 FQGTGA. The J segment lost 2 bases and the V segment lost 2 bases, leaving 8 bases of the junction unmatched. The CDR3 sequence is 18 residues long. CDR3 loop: CASSLGVGLAGPTDTQYF. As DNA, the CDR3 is TGTGCCAGCAGCTTAGGGGTTGGACTAGCGGGACCCACAGATACGCAGTATTTT.

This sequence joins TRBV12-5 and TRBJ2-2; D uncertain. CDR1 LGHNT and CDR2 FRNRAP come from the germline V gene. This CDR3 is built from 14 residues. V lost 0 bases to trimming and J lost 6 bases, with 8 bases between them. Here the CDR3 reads CASGLVARSGELFF. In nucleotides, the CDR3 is TGTGCTAGTGGTTTGGTAGCGAGGTCCGGGGAGCTGTTTTTT. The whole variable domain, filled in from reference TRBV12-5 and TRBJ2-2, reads DARVTQTPRHKVTEMGQEVTMRCQPILGHNTVFWYRQTMMQGLELLAYFRNRAPLDDSGMPKDRFSAEMPDATLATLKIQPSEPRDSAVYFCASGLVARSGELFFGEGSRLTVL.

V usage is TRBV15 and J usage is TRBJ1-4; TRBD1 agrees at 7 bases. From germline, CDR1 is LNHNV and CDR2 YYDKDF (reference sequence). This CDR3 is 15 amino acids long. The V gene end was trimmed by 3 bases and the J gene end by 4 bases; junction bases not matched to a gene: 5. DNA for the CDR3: TGTGCCACCAGCAGGAACAGGGGTCGTAATGAAAAACTGTTTTTT. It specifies CATSRNRGRNEKLFF. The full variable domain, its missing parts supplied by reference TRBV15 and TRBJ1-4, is DAMVIQNPRYQVTQFGKPVTLSCSQTLNHNVMYWYQQKSSQAPKLLFHYYDKDFNNEADTPDNFQSRRPNTSFCFLDIRSPGLGDTAMYLCATSRNRGRNEKLFFGSGTQLSVL.

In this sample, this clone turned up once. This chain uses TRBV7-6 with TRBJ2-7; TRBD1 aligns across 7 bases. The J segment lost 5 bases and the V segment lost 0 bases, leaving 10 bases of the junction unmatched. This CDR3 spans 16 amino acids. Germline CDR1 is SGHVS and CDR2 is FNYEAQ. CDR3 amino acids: CASSLARARGRHEQYF. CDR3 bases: TGTGCCAGCAGCTTAGCGAGGGCGAGGGGGCGACACGAGCAGTACTTC.